The clone carrying this T cell receptor (beta chain) was counted only a few times. Using its own MiXCR run on the 5' RACE reads, TCRdb lists one record per CDR3 protein. Of 260,000 or so distinct CDR3 sequences listed, over 15% are singletons. This sample was taken from a study of T-cell memory formation after mild COVID-19. V gave up 3 bases and J gave up 5 bases; unmatched junction bases: 3. Germline assignment: CDR1 MNHNS and CDR2 SASEGT. The CDR3 length is 14 residues. This sequence joins TRBV6-1 and TRBJ2-3; 9 positions match TRBD2. This clonotype was sampled from a man aged 18 to 29 who had mild COVID-19 (a few samples of this study predate the infection). Cell type and time point are not known. Sequences were obtained from PBMCs or a T cell subset sorted from them (not recorded which). CDR3 nucleotide sequence: TGTGCCAGCAGTGAGCGGGGGGGACGAGATACGCAGTATTTT. Its translation: CASSERGGRDTQYF.